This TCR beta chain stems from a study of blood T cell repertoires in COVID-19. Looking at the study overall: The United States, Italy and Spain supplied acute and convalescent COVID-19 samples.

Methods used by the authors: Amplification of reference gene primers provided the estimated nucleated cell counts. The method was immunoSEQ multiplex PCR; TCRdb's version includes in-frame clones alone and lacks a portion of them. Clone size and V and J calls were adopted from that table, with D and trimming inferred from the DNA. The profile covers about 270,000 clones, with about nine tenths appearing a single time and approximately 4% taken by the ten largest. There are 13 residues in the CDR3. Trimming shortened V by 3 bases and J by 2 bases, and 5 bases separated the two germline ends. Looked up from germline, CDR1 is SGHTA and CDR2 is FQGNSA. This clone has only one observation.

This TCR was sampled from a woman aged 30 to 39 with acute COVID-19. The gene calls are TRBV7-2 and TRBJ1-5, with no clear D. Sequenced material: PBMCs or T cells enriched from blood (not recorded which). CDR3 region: CASSFERNQPQHF. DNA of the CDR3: TGTGCCAGCAGCTTTGAGCGCAATCAGCCCCAGCATTTT.